The sample holds many counts of the clone carrying this T cell receptor beta chain. Antigen specificity is unknown. The data belong to a study of CD8 T cells in ankylosing spondylitis. Study-level results: A TCR beta motif of eight highly homologous variants appeared characteristic of ankylosing spondylitis blood. Earlier authors reported some of these motif variants in reactive arthritis synovial fluid and blood.

The CDR3 consists of 13 residues. CDR1 and CDR2 from the germline V gene are SQVTM and ANQGSEA. J lost 4 bases, V lost 5 bases, and 4 bases had no gene match. Library preparation for TCR beta used quantitative 5'-RACE with molecular barcodes. TCRdb re-called the 5' RACE reads through MiXCR, storing one row per CDR3 protein. The sample contains more than 250,000 distinct CDR3 sequences, less than 10% of which appear only once. The clonotype comes from a male donor with ankylosing spondylitis. The sample was blood, either unsorted or a sorted T cell fraction (not recorded which). This rearrangement joins TRBV29-1 to TRBJ1-5, with TRBD1 matching over 8 bases. CDR3: CSVLTGGNQPQHF. The CDR3 DNA follows: TGCAGCGTTCTAACAGGGGGTAATCAGCCCCAGCATTTT.